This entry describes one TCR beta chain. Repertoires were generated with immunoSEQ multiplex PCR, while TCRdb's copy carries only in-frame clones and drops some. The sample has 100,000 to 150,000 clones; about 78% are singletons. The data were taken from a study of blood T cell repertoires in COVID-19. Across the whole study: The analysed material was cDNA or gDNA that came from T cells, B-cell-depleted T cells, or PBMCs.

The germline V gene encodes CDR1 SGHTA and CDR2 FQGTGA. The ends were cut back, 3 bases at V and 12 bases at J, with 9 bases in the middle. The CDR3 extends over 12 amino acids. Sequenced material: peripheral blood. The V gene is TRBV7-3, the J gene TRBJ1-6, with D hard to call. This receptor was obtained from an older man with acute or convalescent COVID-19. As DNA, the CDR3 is TGTGCCAGCAGCTTCCCCCCGGGACCCCTCCACTTT. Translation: CASSFPPGPLHF.